The entry that follows covers one TCR beta chain sequence. Its target is unknown. This sample is part of a study of T cells in Graves' hyperthyroidism and ophthalmopathy. RNA transcripts provided the source from which TCR beta CDR3 regions were amplified. Primed by the HTBI set, a first-round RT-PCR was run on the TCR CDR3. TCRdb re-called the multiplex PCR reads through MiXCR, storing one row per CDR3 protein. The sample has 650,000 to 750,000 distinct CDR3 sequences; 12% to 15% are singletons. Graves' hyperthyroidism is called stable when ophthalmopathy does not progress within 18 months. Uncontrolled infection, other autoimmune disease, pregnancy or lactation led to exclusion. Whole-study results and caveats: Most expanded thyroid clonotypes above 0.001 also appeared in blood. Using 13 V-J features, a model discriminated ophthalmopathy from stable hyperthyroidism.

The CDR3 runs 13 residues. Between the trimmed V and J ends, which lost 6 bases and 2 bases, there was a span of 11 bases. Germline V gene data show CDR1 as MDHEN and CDR2 as SYDVKM. The V call is TRBV28, the J call TRBJ2-7, with D tentatively TRBD2 (5 bases). The sequenced sample consisted of blood. This receptor was obtained from a woman aged 18-30 years with Graves' hyperthyroidism. CDR3 in DNA: TGTGCCAGCAGACCCGACGGGGCCTACGAGCAGTACTTC. It codes for CASRPDGAYEQYF.